The T cell receptor beta chain described here comes from a study of blood T cell repertoires in COVID-19. Germline V gives CDR1 MGHRA, CDR2 YSYEKL. V lost 1 base and J 0 bases, leaving 10 bases between the germline ends. The CDR3 contains 15 residues. How the authors handled the data: Amplification with reference gene primers provided the estimates of nucleated cell counts. Clones were sequenced by immunoSEQ multiplex PCR, and TCRdb holds only the in-frame ones, with some missing. From that table come the V and J calls and clone size; the DNA was used to work out D and trimming. The sample lists 110,000 to 150,000 clones; 85% to 90% were seen once.

The specimen was peripheral blood. The TCR originated in a woman of 80 years or more with acute or convalescent COVID-19. The chain uses TRBV4-1 and TRBJ2-7, with unresolved D. The CDR3 reads CASSQARSRSYEQYF. The CDR3 coding sequence is TGCGCCAGCAGCCAAGCCAGGTCACGCTCCTACGAGCAGTACTTC.